Below, 25 T cell receptor beta chains from the same sample are listed, as sequenced in a study of blood T cell repertoires in COVID-19. Clones were sequenced by immunoSEQ multiplex PCR, and TCRdb holds only the in-frame ones, with some missing. The table shows some 110,000 clones, with 70% to 80% occurring only once. Sequencing input: peripheral blood. These TCRs come from a man aged 65-85 years with acute or convalescent COVID-19.

V and J are TRBV7-2 and TRBJ1-5; maybe TRBD1 (6 bases). V lost 2 bases to trimming and J lost 0 bases, with 14 bases between them. CDR1 is SGHTA and CDR2 is FQGNSA in the germline V gene. The CDR3 length is 17 residues. The CDR3 region is CASSLFSQGNSNQPQHF. The DNA for the CDR3 is TGTGCCAGCAGCTTATTTTCGCAGGGGAATAGCAATCAGCCCCAGCATTTT.

J is TRBJ1-6 and V is TRBV5-1; TRBD1 matches 10 bases. Looked up from germline, CDR1 is SGHRS and CDR2 is YFSETQ. J gave up 7 bases and V 1 base, and 8 bases lay outside the gene matches. The length of the CDR3 is 17 residues. The CDR3 protein is CASSLFSPGQGNSPLHF. The DNA of the CDR3 is TGCGCCAGCAGCTTGTTCTCTCCGGGACAGGGGAATTCACCCCTCCACTTT.

The chain recombines TRBV18 with TRBJ2-1; 7 positions match TRBD1. Germline assignment: CDR1 KGHSH and CDR2 LQKENI. The length of the CDR3 is 14 residues. V dropped 0 bases and J dropped 7; count of bases not matched to a gene: 3. This CDR3 is CASSPPGQMNEQFF. CDR3 nucleotide sequence: TGTGCCAGCTCACCACCGGGACAGATGAATGAGCAGTTCTTC.

The CDR3 region has the DNA TGTGCCAGCAGCCGGACAGGGGGCGTTACCGAGCAGTACTTC. This translates into CASSRTGGVTEQYF. The chain recombines TRBV6-2 or TRBV6-3 with TRBJ2-7; 11 nucleotides agree with TRBD1. CDR1 is MNHEY, CDR2 SVGEGT, per germline. This CDR3 has 14 amino acids. Losses at the gene ends were 6 bases for V and 6 bases for J; bases not matched to a gene: 7.

The genes are TRBV28 and TRBJ1-2, with TRBD1 matching 7 bases. V was pared by 5 bases and J by 3 bases, with 6 bases of the junction left unmatched. Germline CDR1 is MDHEN and CDR2 is SYDVKM. This CDR3 is built from 14 residues. The CDR3 spells CASSVSGGYYGYTF. CDR3 nucleotides: TGTGCCAGCAGTGTCTCAGGGGGTTACTATGGCTACACCTTC.

This clone was detected only once. The gene calls are TRBV5-1 and TRBJ2-3, with 8 bases matching TRBD1. The CDR3 has 16 amino acids. CDR1 and CDR2 (germline): SGHRS, YFSETQ. V lost 1 base, J lost 0 bases, and 4 bases stayed unmatched. The CDR3 DNA sequence: TGCGCCAGCAGCTTGCAGGGGGCCGCCAGCACAGATACGCAGTATTTT. It is translated as CASSLQGAASTDTQYF.

The J gene is TRBJ2-2, the V gene TRBV2; no reliable D call. This CDR3 comprises 13 residues. Germline V gene lookup returns CDR1 SNHLY and CDR2 FYNNEI. V lost 6 bases to trimming and J lost 6 bases, with 11 bases between them. The CDR3 bases are TGTGCCAGCAGCGCCGCCAGCGCCGGGGAGCTGTTTTTT. Translation: CASSAASAGELFF.

The chain recombines TRBV30 with TRBJ2-7; 7 positions match TRBD1. The germline V gene has CDR1 GTSNPN and CDR2 SVGIG (reference sequence). V trimming: 3 bases; J trimming: 6 bases; junction bases outside the gene matches: 8. CDR3 length: 13 amino acids. The CDR3 DNA sequence: TGTGCCTGGAGAGGAGACAGGGATCCCGAGCAGTACTTC. It is translated as CAWRGDRDPEQYF.

This sequence joins TRBV30 and TRBJ1-6; 9 positions match TRBD1. In germline, CDR1 is GTSNPN, CDR2 SVGIG (reference sequence). This CDR3 region has 16 residues. The V and J ends lost 2 bases and 7 bases, in that order; junction bases with no gene match: 9. Here the CDR3 reads CAWSPRQGVGNSPLHF. DNA for the CDR3: TGTGCCTGGAGTCCGCGACAGGGGGTAGGAAATTCACCCCTCCACTTT. The full variable domain, in which reference TRBV30 and TRBJ1-6 provide the parts outside the CDR3, is SQTIHQWPATLVQPVGSPLSLECTVEGTSNPNLYWYRQAAGRGLQLLFYSVGIGQISSEVPQNLSASRPQDRQFILSSKKLLLSDSGFYLCAWSPRQGVGNSPLHFGNGTRLTVT.

This chain joins TRBV5-5 and TRBJ1-1; 7 bases match TRBD1. The CDR3 is made up of 15 amino acids. The ends lost 2 bases at V and 0 bases at J; junction bases unmatched: 4. Germline V lookup: CDR1 SGHKS, CDR2 YYEKEE (reference sequence). CDR3 in amino acids: CASSFGGTVNTEAFF. The CDR3 DNA follows: TGTGCCAGCAGCTTTGGCGGGACAGTGAACACTGAAGCTTTCTTT.

The chain joins TRBV19 to TRBJ1-1; TRBD1 aligns across 10 bases. The germline V gene has CDR1 LNHDA and CDR2 SQIVND (reference sequence). The CDR3 spans 16 residues. Unmatched junction bases numbered 16, after V lost 4 bases and J lost 11 bases. Here the CDR3 DNA reads TGTGCCAGTAGTACCGTCAGACAGGGGGCTGGACGTCAGGCTTTCTTT. This encodes CASSTVRQGAGRQAFF. Full variable domain (remainder filled in from reference TRBV19 and TRBJ1-1): DGGITQSPKYLFRKEGQNVTLSCEQNLNHDAMYWYRQDPGQGLRLIYYSQIVNDFQKGDIAEGYSVSREKKESFPLTVTSAQKNPTAFYLCASSTVRQGAGRQAFFGQGTRLTVV.

This chain uses TRBV18 with TRBJ2-2; D perhaps matches TRBD2 (5 bases). Trimming pared 0 bases from V and 4 bases from J, leaving 12 bases between. CDR1 is KGHSH, CDR2 LQKENI, per germline. CDR3 length: 16 residues. The CDR3 DNA follows: TGTGCCAGCTCACCACCCGGACTGATCGGCACCGGGGAGCTGTTTTTT. Amino acids: CASSPPGLIGTGELFF.

This sequence joins TRBV12-3 or TRBV12-4 and TRBJ1-6, with TRBD1 as a possible D gene (6 bases). The length of the CDR3 is 13 residues. V was clipped by 4 bases and J by 7 bases, with 8 bases between them. CDR3 sequence: CASSWTVNSPLHF. CDR3 bases: TGTGCCAGCAGTTGGACAGTCAATTCACCCCTCCACTTT.

A note on this clone: This sample includes further DNA sequences coding for the same CDR3. The V call is TRBV7-2, the J call TRBJ2-7; 7 nucleotides match TRBD1. The CDR3 runs to 13 residues. In germline, CDR1 is SGHTA, CDR2 FQGNSA. V lost 5 bases and J lost 3; bases outside the gene matches: 4. The CDR3 protein is CASSLGQFYEQYF. CDR3 nucleotides: TGTGCCAGCAGCCTGGGACAGTTCTACGAGCAGTACTTC.

The rearrangement uses TRBV5-1 and TRBJ1-1; 7 nucleotides agree with TRBD1. With V trimmed by 7 bases and J by 2 bases, 5 bases remained unmatched. Germline V gene sequence: CDR1 SGHRS, CDR2 YFSETQ. The CDR3 sequence is 13 residues long. CDR3 in DNA: TGCGCCAGCGGACAGGAGGGCAACACTGAAGCTTTCTTT. This translates into CASGQEGNTEAFF.

V is TRBV7-9 and J is TRBJ2-5, with 12 bases fitting TRBD2. CDR1 and CDR2 (germline): SEHNR, FQNEAQ (reference sequence). The CDR3 is made up of 16 amino acids. Losses at the gene ends were 4 bases for V and 5 bases for J; bases not matched to a gene: 8. CDR3 in DNA: TGTGCCAGCAGCTCGGGACTAGCGGGCATAGGGGAGACCCAGTACTTC. Amino acids: CASSSGLAGIGETQYF.

The V and J genes are TRBV5-5 and TRBJ2-1; 15 bases map to TRBD2. CDR1 is SGHKS, CDR2 YYEKEE, per germline (reference sequence). After removal of 0 bases from V and 9 bases from J, the junction contained 7 bases not matched to a gene. This CDR3 region has 17 residues. The CDR3 loop reads CASSLEGTSGGPVEQFF. CDR3 in DNA: TGTGCCAGCAGCTTGGAGGGGACTAGCGGGGGGCCGGTTGAGCAGTTCTTC.

The chain has TRBV11-2 and TRBJ1-2; 7 nucleotides agree with TRBD1. CDR3 length equals 15 residues. V shed 5 bases, J shed 0 bases, and the junction held 6 bases outside the gene matches. Germline lookup yields CDR1 SGHAT and CDR2 FQNNGV. For the CDR3, the DNA is TGTGCCAGCAGCCCTGGGACAGCAGCTAACTATGGCTACACCTTC. Translating it yields CASSPGTAANYGYTF.

V and J are TRBV19 and TRBJ2-5; D perhaps matches TRBD2 (6 bases). The CDR3 is 13 amino acids. Trimming stripped 2 bases from V and 5 bases from J, with 9 bases between. Germline loops: CDR1 LNHDA, CDR2 SQIVND (reference sequence). The DNA for the CDR3 is TGTGCCAGTAGTATAACGGCGGGGGAGACCCAGTACTTC. This translates into CASSITAGETQYF. The full variable domain, rest sourced from reference TRBV19 and TRBJ2-5, is DGGITQSPKYLFRKEGQNVTLSCEQNLNHDAMYWYRQDPGQGLRLIYYSQIVNDFQKGDIAEGYSVSREKKESFPLTVTSAQKNPTAFYLCASSITAGETQYFGPGTRLLVL.

This clone was seen only once. The chain's CDR3 is CASRNRGDTEAFF. Written as DNA, the CDR3 is TGTGCCAGCAGGAACAGGGGGGACACTGAAGCTTTCTTT. V usage is TRBV2 and J usage is TRBJ1-1; 8 bases line up with TRBD1. Germline V gene data show CDR1 as SNHLY and CDR2 as FYNNEI. The V and J ends lost 6 bases and 3 bases, in that order; junction bases with no gene match: 3. This CDR3 is 13 amino acids long.

J is TRBJ1-1 and V is TRBV20-1, with a weak D call TRBD1 (5 bases). With 3 bases removed from V and 3 bases from J, the gap between germline ends came to 11 bases. The CDR3 consists of 13 residues. Germline-derived CDR1 and CDR2 are DFQATT and SNEGSKA (reference sequence). The CDR3 DNA reads as TGCAGTGCTAGTCTGGACACCTACACTGAAGCTTTCTTT. Its protein product is CSASLDTYTEAFF.

The chain employs TRBV19 and TRBJ1-1, with D uncertain. V lost 8 bases and J 7 bases, leaving 23 bases between the germline ends. CDR1 and CDR2 from the germline V gene are LNHDA and SQIVND (reference sequence). This CDR3 has 15 amino acids. CDR3 DNA sequence: TGTGCCAGTTCGAGGGCCCAAATGGTGGGGAATGAAGCTTTCTTT. This gives the protein CASSRAQMVGNEAFF.

The gene calls are TRBV28 and TRBJ1-3; D unresolved. The V end lost 2 bases, the J end lost 2 bases, and 7 bases lay between the germline ends. Germline assignment: CDR1 MDHEN and CDR2 SYDVKM. This CDR3 contains 14 residues. CDR3 DNA sequence: TGTGCCAGCAGTTTACGTACTACTGGAAACACCATATATTTT. Translating it yields CASSLRTTGNTIYF.

The chain links TRBV6-4 to TRBJ2-3; 12 nucleotides agree with TRBD2. The germline V gene encodes CDR1 MRHNA and CDR2 SNTAGT. Trimming took 5 bases from V and 6 from J; bases not matched to a gene: 6. The CDR3 sequence is 15 residues long. CDR3 protein: CASSLLAGGMDTQYF. CDR3 nucleotides: TGTGCCAGCAGTTTACTAGCGGGAGGAATGGATACGCAGTATTTT.

This clone was seen ten or more times. The rearrangement links TRBV7-3 to TRBJ1-1; D is undetermined. The CDR3 consists of 14 residues. The ends were cut back, 10 bases at V and 4 bases at J, with 19 bases in the middle. The germline CDR1 and CDR2 sequences are SGHTA and FQGTGA. DNA for the CDR3: TGTGCCACCTCGCCCCAGGTAGTCGTCACTGAAGCTTTCTTT. Protein product: CATSPQVVVTEAFF.